What follows is one T cell receptor beta chain and its context. This clone's antigen is unknown. No base quality information exists; no much larger clone differs at one position. Sequences SGHTA (CDR1) and FQGNSA (CDR2) are obtained from the germline V gene. V is shortened by 1 base, J by 1 base, and the region joining them spans 13 bases. There are 16 amino acids in the CDR3, from cysteine to phenylalanine inclusive. Left in the record is the CDR3 DNA by itself, 48 bases read in frame from the first base. The record originates from a study of blood T cells in healthy people across ages (dated by TCRdb to about 2015). For context, the study as a whole: In model experiments, template switching captured roughly one uniquely barcoded TCR beta cDNA molecule for every two T cells. Age-related changes in TCR beta repertoire diversity were measured in the study by deep sequencing normalized with unique cDNA molecular identifiers. The donors were split into four age groups: young (average about 16 years), middle-aged (around 37), aged (more than 55) and long-lived (roughly 88). Donors of different ages were randomly distributed across sequencing lanes to avoid experimental bias. Two additional independent replicas of 1 million unique cDNA reads from the same blood draw were analyzed for two donors (one aged 18 to 30 and one aged 80 or older). Broad study findings and their caveats: Observed TCR beta diversity per million T cells fell roughly linearly with age, and a significant reduction was already apparent by age around 40. Since profiling was done on bulk unsorted PBMCs, naive and antigen-experienced compartments could not be conclusively compared. Estimates of total diversity based on one million sequenced T cells were regarded as lower bounds and as underestimates. The long-lived group showed more naive CD4+ T cells, fewer expanded clones and increased TCR diversity than the aged group, suggesting age selection. The CMV infection status of donors was not known, potentially confounding age-related changes in expanded clonotypes. The percentage of naive T cells measured by flow cytometry correlated strongly with observed TCR beta diversity.

Systemically healthy Caucasian individuals from Russia, 39 in total and aged about 6 to 95 years, were included as donors. About 10 milliliters of peripheral blood were drawn from each donor into EDTA-treated Vacutainer tubes. Ficoll-Paque density-gradient centrifugation was used to isolate PBMCs, with at least 6 million obtained per sample. Total RNA was extracted from PBMCs with Trizol reagent, with at least 5.5 micrograms obtained per sample. Naive CD45RAhigh/CD27high T cell percentages were measured by flow cytometry on a PBMC aliquot from every donor. Library generation was performed with 5' RACE. This sample was sequenced with an Illumina HiSeq 2500. A second roughly 7 to 12 cycle PCR used a sample-barcoded 5' primer and a J-beta primer mix. Each TCR beta cDNA molecule received a unique molecular identifier from a template-switch 5' adaptor carrying 12 random nucleotides. Each sample yielded at least 2.5 million CDR3-containing paired-end reads. First-strand cDNA was synthesized from all RNA with the Mint cDNA synthesis kit, primed by a TRBC-specific oligonucleotide. Following uracil-DNA glycosylase treatment, a first 18-cycle PCR with universal primers M1SS and BC2_uni_R was performed on all cDNA. On the authors' methods: For normalization, 1 million high-quality reads, each with a distinct molecular identifier, were randomly selected from each sample. Instead of being binned into consensus sequences, reads that shared molecular identifiers were thrown out. CDR3 identification, clonotype clustering and error correction used MiTCR with a Q25 quality threshold and the strictest error-elimination algorithm. A nonparametric unseen species model using Euler transformation provided a lower-bound estimate of total TCR beta diversity. TCRdb applied fastp at Q25 and MiXCR to the public reads, then kept only in-frame beta chains. Merged by CDR3 protein, the rows form single entries marked with the most common genes and DNA. The V and J calls were not made by the authors but by TCRdb's processing. The sample table lists under 750,000 distinct CDR3 sequences, 45% to 55% of them with a count of one. In total, the top ten clones hold about 26% of the sample.

The chain employs TRBV7-2 and TRBJ1-1, with a weak D call of TRBD1 (6 bases match). The sequencing sample was made of blood. This TCR was sampled from a man at least 80 years old in good health. The CDR3 protein sequence reads: CASSLVEVTGNTEAFF. The sequenced DNA: TGTGCCAGCAGCTTAGTTGAGGTGACAGGGAACACTGAAGCTTTCTTT. Beyond the CDR3, the reference TRBV7-2 and TRBJ1-1 genes provide the residues; the full variable domain reads: GAGVSQSPSNKVTEKGKDVELRCDPISGHTALYWYRQSLGQGLEFLIYFQGNSAPDKSGLPSDRFSAERTGGSVSTLTIQRTQQEDSAVYLCASSLVEVTGNTEAFFGQGTRLTVV.